The clone carrying this TCR beta chain was counted a few times. No antigen is known for it. The PCR employed 60 Vbeta primers together with 13 Jbeta primers. The method was immunoSEQ multiplex PCR; TCRdb's version includes in-frame clones alone and lacks a portion of them. The data show some 130,000 clones, around four fifths seen once. The entry originates in a study of cytomegalovirus exposure and HLA in healthy donors. Study-level results: There were some public TCRs occurring in many donors, but most TCR sequences were rare. One later analysis reportedly identified an Asian-associated ancestry cluster that showed fewer N-insertions than the approximately 710-donor mean. According to reports, the classifier identified cytomegalovirus status with high specificity and sensitivity. Across donors, presence/absence analyses took sequencing depth to be roughly uniform.

CDR3 length: 15 residues. Germline CDR1 is SGHNT and CDR2 is YYREEE (reference sequence). The V end was cut by 2 bases, the J end by 2 bases, with 13 bases between. This rearrangement joins TRBV5-4 to TRBJ2-5, with D possibly TRBD2 on 6 matching bases. Sequencing was performed on PBMCs. This receptor was taken from a female donor in good health and CMV-seronegative. The CDR3 region is CASSFTGLQQETQYF. Written as DNA, the CDR3 is TGTGCCAGCAGCTTTACGGGACTCCAGCAAGAGACCCAGTACTTC.